What follows are 21 T cell receptor beta chains derived from one specimen sequenced in a study of identifying expanded T cells in peripheral blood. Clones were sequenced by immunoSEQ multiplex PCR, and TCRdb holds only the in-frame ones, with some missing. The sample has approximately 100,000 clones, around nine tenths seen once. Sequences were obtained from blood. These receptors originate from a person aged 18 to 75 in good health.

V and J are TRBV5-5 and TRBJ2-3, with D perhaps assigned TRBD1 or TRBD2 (6 bases each). The germline CDR1 and CDR2 sequences are SGHKS and YYEKEE (reference sequence). The CDR3 is made up of 16 amino acids. The V gene lost 7 bases and the J gene lost 1 base, with 19 bases spanning the gap. In DNA form, the CDR3 reads TGTGCCAGCCGCGAAGGATGGGGGGCGGGCACAGATACGCAGTATTTT. Residues: CASREGWGAGTDTQYF.

The gene calls are TRBV29-1 and TRBJ1-1, with D tentatively TRBD1 (5 bases). V lost 5 bases, J lost 2 bases, and 15 bases lay in between. Germline V CDR1 and CDR2: SQVTM, ANQGSEA. The CDR3 loop spans 14 amino acids. The CDR3 DNA follows: TGCAGCGTTAAACACGACGGGGGAAACACTGAAGCTTTCTTT. It encodes CSVKHDGGNTEAFF.

Only one count was recorded for this clone. The V gene is TRBV28, the J gene TRBJ1-2, with D possibly being TRBD1 (6 bases). CDR1 and CDR2 (germline): MDHEN, SYDVKM. The V and J ends lost 5 bases and 5 bases respectively, with 24 bases between them. The length of the CDR3 is 17 residues. Written as DNA, the CDR3 is TGTGCCAGCAGTCCGACGACAGGTGGGCCGAGAAGTTATGGCTACACCTTC. Encoded protein: CASSPTTGGPRSYGYTF.

The rearrangement links TRBV5-1 to TRBJ1-4; 9 bases map to TRBD1. This CDR3 spans 16 amino acids. Losses at the gene ends were 4 bases for V and 8 bases for J; bases not matched to a gene: 12. CDR1 is SGHRS, CDR2 YFSETQ, per germline. The chain's CDR3 is CASSLGPQGASEKLFF. CDR3 in DNA: TGCGCCAGCAGCCTGGGCCCACAGGGGGCCTCCGAAAAACTGTTTTTT.

In its sample, this clone was seen once. The CDR3 spells CASSPITSGGAYNEQFF. CDR3 DNA: TGTGCCAGCTCACCGATAACTAGCGGGGGGGCCTACAATGAGCAGTTCTTC. The chain has TRBV18 and TRBJ2-1; TRBD2 matches at 13 bases. CDR1 and CDR2 from the germline V gene are KGHSH and LQKENI. V was clipped by 3 bases and J by 2 bases; unmatched bases: 4. This CDR3 region has 17 residues.

V is TRBV7-2 and J is TRBJ2-5; D call uncertain. CDR1 is SGHTA and CDR2 is FQGNSA in the germline V gene. V lost 1 base to trimming and J lost 6 bases, with 9 bases between them. The CDR3 has 13 amino acids. CDR3 DNA sequence: TGTGCCAGCAGCTTAGAATCGGGTCAGACCCAGTACTTC. Encoded protein: CASSLESGQTQYF.

There are a few counts of this clone. V and J are TRBV7-9 and TRBJ2-7; TRBD1 matches 10 bases. The CDR3 runs to 15 residues. V shed 5 bases and J 2 bases; nucleotides not matched to a gene: 6. Germline V gene data show CDR1 as SEHNR and CDR2 as FQNEAQ (reference sequence). This CDR3 is CASSPDRGLPYEQYF. CDR3 DNA sequence: TGTGCCAGCAGCCCCGACAGGGGGCTTCCCTACGAGCAGTACTTC.

This clone was counted a few times. The V gene is TRBV15, the J gene TRBJ1-5; D perhaps matches TRBD1 (5 bases). The CDR3 consists of 14 residues. The V and J ends lost 4 bases and 2 bases respectively, with 9 bases between them. Germline V gene data show CDR1 as LNHNV and CDR2 as YYDKDF (reference sequence). CDR3 sequence (DNA): TGTGCCACCAGCACCAGGGCCGGCAATCAGCCCCAGCATTTT. Amino acid sequence: CATSTRAGNQPQHF.

This sequence joins TRBV4-3 and TRBJ1-2, with D perhaps TRBD1 (6 bases). The V end lost 1 base, the J end lost 5 bases, and 14 bases lay between the germline ends. CDR3 length: 15 residues. Germline-derived CDR1 and CDR2 are LGHNA and YSLEER. In nucleotides, the CDR3 is TGCGCCAGCAGCCAAGCACAGGGATGGGCTTATGGCTACACCTTC. Its protein is CASSQAQGWAYGYTF.

This chain uses TRBV7-2 with TRBJ1-2; 9 bases are a match to TRBD1. CDR1 is SGHTA, CDR2 FQGNSA, per germline. The CDR3 extends over 16 amino acids. Unmatched junction bases numbered 12, after V lost 5 bases and J lost 5 bases. In DNA, the CDR3 is TGTGCCAGCAGCCTAGTCCACAGGGGGCTTGGGTATGGCTACACCTTC. Residues: CASSLVHRGLGYGYTF.

This chain connects TRBV28 to TRBJ1-5; tentative D call: TRBD1 (6 bases). This CDR3 is 15 amino acids long. Trimming shortened V by 2 bases and J by 3 bases, and 11 bases separated the two germline ends. Germline CDR1 MDHEN, CDR2 SYDVKM. CDR3 sequence reads: CASSLLRGINQPQHF. In DNA form, the CDR3 reads TGTGCCAGCAGTTTACTGAGGGGGATCAATCAGCCCCAGCATTTT.

The chain is built from TRBV19 and TRBJ1-5; TRBD1 aligns across 11 bases. Germline V gene data show CDR1 as LNHDA and CDR2 as SQIVND (reference sequence). This CDR3 is 14 amino acids long. V gave up 9 bases and J gave up 6 bases; unmatched junction bases: 7. CDR3 nucleotide sequence: TGTGCCAGCAAGATAGGGACAGGGGGTCAGCCCCAGCATTTT. It translates to CASKIGTGGQPQHF.

CDR3 amino acids: CASSLVANSSTDTQYF. CDR3 nucleotides: TGCGCCAGCAGCTTGGTGGCAAACTCTAGCACAGATACGCAGTATTTT. The chain carries TRBV5-1 and TRBJ2-3; D not resolved. Germline assignment: CDR1 SGHRS and CDR2 YFSETQ. The germline V and J ends were trimmed by 0 bases and 0 bases, with 11 bases remaining between them. The CDR3 is made up of 16 amino acids.

The table lists this clone with a count of one. The CDR3 reads CAISHAAVVNTEAFF. The CDR3 DNA is TGTGCCATCAGTCACGCGGCGGTGGTGAACACTGAAGCTTTCTTT. The genes are TRBV10-3 and TRBJ1-1; D remains ambiguous. CDR3 length: 15 residues. Between the trimmed V and J ends, which lost 5 bases and 0 bases, there was a span of 13 bases. The germline V gene encodes CDR1 ENHRY and CDR2 SYGVKD.

This chain connects TRBV10-3 to TRBJ2-7; TRBD1 matches 9 bases. CDR1 is ENHRY, CDR2 SYGVKD, per germline. The trim removed 7 bases at V and 1 base at J, leaving 11 bases unmatched. This CDR3 has 16 amino acids. CDR3 amino acids: CAINSGQGPGSYEQYF. The CDR3 DNA follows: TGTGCCATCAATTCGGGACAGGGTCCTGGGTCCTACGAGCAGTACTTC.

For the CDR3, the DNA is TGTGCCAGCAGATCAGGGGGGGACCACACTGAAGCTTTCTTT. As protein: CASRSGGDHTEAFF. This chain joins TRBV6-5 and TRBJ1-1, with TRBD1 matching 7 bases. CDR1 and CDR2 (germline): MNHEY, SVGAGI. The V and J ends lost 6 bases and 3 bases, in that order; junction bases with no gene match: 7. The CDR3 contains 14 residues.

The chain links TRBV7-8 to TRBJ2-7; D unclear. The CDR3 has 13 amino acids. Germline loops: CDR1 SGHVS, CDR2 FQNEAQ. V lost 4 bases, J lost 1 base, and 8 bases lay in between. The CDR3 here is CASSWGSSYEQYF. The CDR3 DNA sequence: TGTGCCAGCAGCTGGGGTAGTTCCTACGAGCAGTACTTC.

This chain connects TRBV5-8 to TRBJ2-7, with D perhaps assigned TRBD1 or TRBD2 (5 bases each). This CDR3 region has 15 residues. Germline V lookup: CDR1 SGHTS, CDR2 YDEGEE. V dropped 2 bases and J dropped 1 base, with 13 bases sitting between them. This CDR3 is CASSFPGRRSYEQYF. As DNA, the CDR3 is TGTGCCAGCAGCTTCCCGGGGCGTAGGTCCTACGAGCAGTACTTC.

This clone was detected once. This rearrangement joins TRBV4-3 to TRBJ2-2, with 7 bases identical to TRBD2. The V gene end was trimmed by 1 base and the J gene end by 1 base; junction bases not matched to a gene: 3. From germline, CDR1 is LGHNA and CDR2 YSLEER. This CDR3 spans 16 amino acids. The CDR3 DNA sequence: TGCGCCAGCAGCCAAGGGCCGGGGGGGAACACCGGGGAGCTGTTTTTT. Translating it yields CASSQGPGGNTGELFF.

The gene calls are TRBV4-1 and TRBJ1-1; TRBD1 matches at 8 bases. Germline CDR1 MGHRA, CDR2 YSYEKL. The length of the CDR3 is 20 residues. V lost 2 bases, J lost 1 base, and 18 bases stayed unmatched. This CDR3 is CASSQLSVTGGQDKNTEAFF. The CDR3 DNA sequence: TGCGCCAGCAGCCAATTAAGTGTAACTGGGGGACAGGACAAGAACACTGAAGCTTTCTTT.

The J gene is TRBJ2-7, the V gene TRBV5-1; unclear D gene. The CDR3 is 15 amino acids. CDR1 SGHRS and CDR2 YFSETQ come from the germline V gene. Trimming pared 0 bases from V and 5 bases from J, leaving 15 bases between. This CDR3 is CASSLVGTSSDEQYF. DNA for the CDR3: TGCGCCAGCAGCTTGGTGGGAACCTCATCGGACGAGCAGTACTTC.